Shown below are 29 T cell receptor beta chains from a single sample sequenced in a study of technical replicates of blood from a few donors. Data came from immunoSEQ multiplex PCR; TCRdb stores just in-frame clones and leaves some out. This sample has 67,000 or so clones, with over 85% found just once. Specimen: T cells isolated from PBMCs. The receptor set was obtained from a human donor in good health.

CDR3 protein: CAWSDRGNEQFF. The CDR3 region has the DNA TGTGCCTGGAGTGATAGAGGTAATGAGCAGTTCTTC. V is TRBV30 and J is TRBJ2-1, with unresolved D. The CDR3 sequence is 12 residues long. Germline assignment: CDR1 GTSNPN and CDR2 SVGIG (reference sequence). Trimming left V 1 base short and J 7 bases short, with 8 bases between.

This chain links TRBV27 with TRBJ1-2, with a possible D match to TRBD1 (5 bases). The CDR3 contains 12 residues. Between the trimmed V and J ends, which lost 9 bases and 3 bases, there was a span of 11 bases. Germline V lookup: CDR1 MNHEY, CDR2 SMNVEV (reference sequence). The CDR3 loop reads CASGAAYYGYTF. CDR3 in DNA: TGTGCCAGTGGGGCGGCGTACTATGGCTACACCTTC.

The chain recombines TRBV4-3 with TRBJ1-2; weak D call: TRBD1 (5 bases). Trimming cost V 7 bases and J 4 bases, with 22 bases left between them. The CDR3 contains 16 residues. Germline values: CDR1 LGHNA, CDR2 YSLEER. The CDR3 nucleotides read TGCGCCAGCACCCCAAGTTGGTACCAGGGAGGCTATGGCTACACCTTC. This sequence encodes CASTPSWYQGGYGYTF.

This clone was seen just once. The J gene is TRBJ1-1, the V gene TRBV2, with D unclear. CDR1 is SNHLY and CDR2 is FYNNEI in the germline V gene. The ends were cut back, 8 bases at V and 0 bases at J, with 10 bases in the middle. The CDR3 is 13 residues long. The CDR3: CASYEGMNTEAFF. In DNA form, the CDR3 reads TGTGCCAGCTATGAGGGCATGAACACTGAAGCTTTCTTT.

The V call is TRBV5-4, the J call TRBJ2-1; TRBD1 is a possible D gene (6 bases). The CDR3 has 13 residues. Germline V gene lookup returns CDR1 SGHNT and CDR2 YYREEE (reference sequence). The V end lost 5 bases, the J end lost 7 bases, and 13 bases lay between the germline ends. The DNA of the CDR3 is TGTGCCAGCAGTTTAGACAGGAGGAATGAGCAGTTCTTC. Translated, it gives CASSLDRRNEQFF.

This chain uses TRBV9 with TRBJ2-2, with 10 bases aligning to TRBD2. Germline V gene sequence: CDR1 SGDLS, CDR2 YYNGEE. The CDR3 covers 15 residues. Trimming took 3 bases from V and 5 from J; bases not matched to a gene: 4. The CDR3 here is CASSAQAGGTGELFF. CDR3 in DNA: TGTGCCAGCAGCGCCCAAGCGGGAGGGACCGGGGAGCTGTTTTTT.

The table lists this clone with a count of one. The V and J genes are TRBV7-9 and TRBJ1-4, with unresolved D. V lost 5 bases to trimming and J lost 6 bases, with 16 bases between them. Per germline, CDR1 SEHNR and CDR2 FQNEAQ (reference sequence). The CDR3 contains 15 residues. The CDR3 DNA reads TGTGCCAGCAGCCGAGGAGAAGGCACGGATGAAAAACTGTTTTTT. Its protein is CASSRGEGTDEKLFF.

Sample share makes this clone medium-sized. In nucleotides, the CDR3 is TGTGCCAGCAATCAGGGGTTACAGCCCCAGCATTTT. This encodes CASNQGLQPQHF. The chain is built from TRBV28 and TRBJ1-5; tentative D call: TRBD1 (6 bases). Per germline, CDR1 MDHEN and CDR2 SYDVKM. The CDR3 runs to 12 residues. V was trimmed by 7 bases and J by 7 bases, leaving 11 bases between them.

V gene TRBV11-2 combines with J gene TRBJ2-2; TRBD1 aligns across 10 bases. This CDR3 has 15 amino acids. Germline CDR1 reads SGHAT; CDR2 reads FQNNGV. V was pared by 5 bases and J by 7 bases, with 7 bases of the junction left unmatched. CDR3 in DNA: TGTGCCAGCAGCATGGGGACAGGGGTTTTCGGGGAGCTGTTTTTT. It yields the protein CASSMGTGVFGELFF. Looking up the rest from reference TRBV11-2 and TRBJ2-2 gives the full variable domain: EAGVAQSPRYKIIEKRQSVAFWCNPISGHATLYWYQQILGQGPKLLIQFQNNGVVDDSQLPKDRFSAERLKGVDSTLKIQPAKLEDSAVYLCASSMGTGVFGELFFGEGSRLTVL.

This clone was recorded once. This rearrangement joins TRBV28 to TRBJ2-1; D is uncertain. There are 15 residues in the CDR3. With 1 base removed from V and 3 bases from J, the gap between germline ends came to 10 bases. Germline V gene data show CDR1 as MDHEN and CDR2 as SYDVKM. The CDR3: CASSLFGWSYNEQFF. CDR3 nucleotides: TGTGCCAGCAGTTTATTCGGGTGGAGCTACAATGAGCAGTTCTTC.

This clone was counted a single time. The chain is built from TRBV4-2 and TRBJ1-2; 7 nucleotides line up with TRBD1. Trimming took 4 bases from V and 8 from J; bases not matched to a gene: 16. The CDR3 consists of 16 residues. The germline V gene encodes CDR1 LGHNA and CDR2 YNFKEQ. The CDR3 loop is CASSPQAGQHDLGYTF. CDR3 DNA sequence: TGTGCCAGCAGCCCGCAGGCGGGACAGCACGATTTGGGCTACACCTTC.

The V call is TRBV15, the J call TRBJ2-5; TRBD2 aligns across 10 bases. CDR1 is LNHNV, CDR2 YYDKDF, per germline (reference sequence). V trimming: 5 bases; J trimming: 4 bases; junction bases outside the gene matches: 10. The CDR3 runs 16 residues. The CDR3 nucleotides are TGTGCCACCAGCGACAGCCGGACTAGCGGACGAGAGACCCAGTACTTC. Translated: CATSDSRTSGRETQYF.

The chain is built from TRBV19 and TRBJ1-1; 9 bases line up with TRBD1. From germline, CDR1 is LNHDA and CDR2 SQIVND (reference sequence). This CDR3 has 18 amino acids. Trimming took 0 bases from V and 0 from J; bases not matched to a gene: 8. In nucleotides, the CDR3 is TGTGCCAGTAGTATAGATGGGACAGGGAAGGGCATGAACACTGAAGCTTTCTTT. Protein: CASSIDGTGKGMNTEAFF. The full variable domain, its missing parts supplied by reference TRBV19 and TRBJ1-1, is DGGITQSPKYLFRKEGQNVTLSCEQNLNHDAMYWYRQDPGQGLRLIYYSQIVNDFQKGDIAEGYSVSREKKESFPLTVTSAQKNPTAFYLCASSIDGTGKGMNTEAFFGQGTRLTVV.

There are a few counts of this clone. As DNA, the CDR3 is TGTGCCAGTAGCTTAAGGACAGGGCTTTACACTGAAGCTTTCTTT. This translates into CASSLRTGLYTEAFF. The V call is TRBV19, the J call TRBJ1-1, with 8 bases matching TRBD1. Germline assignment: CDR1 LNHDA and CDR2 SQIVND (reference sequence). The junction had 9 bases not matched to a gene; V was cut back by 6 bases and J by 3 bases. The CDR3 contains 15 residues.

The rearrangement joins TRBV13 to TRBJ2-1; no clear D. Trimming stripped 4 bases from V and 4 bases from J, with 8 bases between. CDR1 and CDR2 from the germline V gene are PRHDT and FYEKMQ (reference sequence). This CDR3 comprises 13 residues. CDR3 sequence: CASSSLLYNEQFF. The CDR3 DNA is TGTGCCAGCAGCTCTCTCTTATACAATGAGCAGTTCTTC. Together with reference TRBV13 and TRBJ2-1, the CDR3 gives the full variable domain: AAGVIQSPRHLIKEKRETATLKCYPIPRHDTVYWYQQGPGQDPQFLISFYEKMQSDKGSIPDRFSAQQFSDYHSELNMSSLELGDSALYFCASSSLLYNEQFFGPGTRLTVL.

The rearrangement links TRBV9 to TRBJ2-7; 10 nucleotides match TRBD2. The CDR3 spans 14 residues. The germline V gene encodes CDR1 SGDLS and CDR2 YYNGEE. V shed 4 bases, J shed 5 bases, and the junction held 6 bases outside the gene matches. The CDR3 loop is CASSLGLAAHEQYF. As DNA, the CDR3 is TGTGCCAGCAGCCTCGGACTAGCGGCCCACGAGCAGTACTTC.

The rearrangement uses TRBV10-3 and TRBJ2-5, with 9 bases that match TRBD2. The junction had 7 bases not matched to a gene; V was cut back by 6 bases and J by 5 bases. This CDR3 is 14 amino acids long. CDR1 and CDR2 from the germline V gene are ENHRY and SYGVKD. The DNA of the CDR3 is TGTGCCATCAGCCTTAGCGGGAGAGGTGAGACCCAGTACTTC. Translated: CAISLSGRGETQYF.

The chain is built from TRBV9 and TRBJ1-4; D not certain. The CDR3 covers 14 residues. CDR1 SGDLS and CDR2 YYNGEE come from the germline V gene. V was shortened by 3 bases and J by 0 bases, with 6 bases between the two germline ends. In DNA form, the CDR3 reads TGTGCCAGCAGCGGAGGAACAACTAATGAAAAACTGTTTTTT. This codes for CASSGGTTNEKLFF.

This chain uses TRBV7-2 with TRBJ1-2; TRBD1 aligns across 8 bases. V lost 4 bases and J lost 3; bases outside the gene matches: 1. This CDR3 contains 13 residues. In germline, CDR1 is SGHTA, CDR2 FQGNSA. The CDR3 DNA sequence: TGTGCCAGCAGCTCGACAGGGGACTATGGCTACACCTTC. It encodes CASSSTGDYGYTF. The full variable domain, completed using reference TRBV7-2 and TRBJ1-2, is GAGVSQSPSNKVTEKGKDVELRCDPISGHTALYWYRQSLGQGLEFLIYFQGNSAPDKSGLPSDRFSAERTGGSVSTLTIQRTQQEDSAVYLCASSSTGDYGYTFGSGTRLTVV.

The CDR3 spells CASSENTGSRFYEQYF. The CDR3 DNA is TGTGCCAGCAGTGAAAATACCGGCTCTAGATTCTACGAGCAGTACTTC. The chain uses TRBV6-1 and TRBJ2-7; D remains unclear. V lost 2 bases and J 3 bases, leaving 17 bases between the germline ends. CDR1 MNHNS and CDR2 SASEGT come from the germline V gene. The CDR3 is made up of 16 amino acids.

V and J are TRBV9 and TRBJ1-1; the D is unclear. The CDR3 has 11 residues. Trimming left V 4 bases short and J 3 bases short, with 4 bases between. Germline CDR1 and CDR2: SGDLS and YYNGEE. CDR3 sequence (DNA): TGTGCCAGCAGCCCAGACACTGAAGCTTTCTTT. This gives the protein CASSPDTEAFF. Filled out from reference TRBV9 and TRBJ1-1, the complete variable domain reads DSGVTQTPKHLITATGQRVTLRCSPRSGDLSVYWYQQSLDQGLQFLIQYYNGEERAKGNILERFSAQQFPDLHSELNLSSLELGDSALYFCASSPDTEAFFGQGTRLTVV.

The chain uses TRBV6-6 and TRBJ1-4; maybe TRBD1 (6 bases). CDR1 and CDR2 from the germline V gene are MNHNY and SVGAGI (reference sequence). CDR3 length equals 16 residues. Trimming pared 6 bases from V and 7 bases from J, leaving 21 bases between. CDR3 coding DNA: TGTGCCAGCAGCCCCCCCGCGGGGGGCCTAGGTGAAAAACTGTTTTTT. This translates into CASSPPAGGLGEKLFF.

CDR3 sequence reads: CSVGRGLSYEQYF. CDR3 DNA sequence: TGCAGCGTGGGTCGGGGACTTTCCTACGAGCAGTACTTC. The chain is built from TRBV29-1 and TRBJ2-7; D may be TRBD2 (6 bases). Germline CDR1 SQVTM, CDR2 ANQGSEA. V lost 6 bases to trimming and J lost 1 base, with 13 bases between them. This CDR3 contains 13 residues.

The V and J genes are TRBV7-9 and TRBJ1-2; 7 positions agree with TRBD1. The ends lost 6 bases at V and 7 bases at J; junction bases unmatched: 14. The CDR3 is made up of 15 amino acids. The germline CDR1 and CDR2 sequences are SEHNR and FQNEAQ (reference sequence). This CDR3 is CASRDSGTAPSGYTF. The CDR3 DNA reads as TGTGCCAGCAGGGATTCCGGGACAGCTCCTTCTGGCTACACCTTC.

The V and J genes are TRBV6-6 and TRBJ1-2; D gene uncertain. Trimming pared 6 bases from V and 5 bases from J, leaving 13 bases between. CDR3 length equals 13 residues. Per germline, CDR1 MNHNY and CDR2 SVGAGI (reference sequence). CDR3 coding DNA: TGTGCCAGCAGCGACGGGAGGCCTTATGGCTACACCTTC. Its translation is CASSDGRPYGYTF.

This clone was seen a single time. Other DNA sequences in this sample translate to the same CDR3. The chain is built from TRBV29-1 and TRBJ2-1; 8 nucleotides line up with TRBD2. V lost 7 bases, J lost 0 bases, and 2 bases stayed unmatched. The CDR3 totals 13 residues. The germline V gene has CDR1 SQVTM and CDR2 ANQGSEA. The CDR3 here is CSGAGGSYNEQFF. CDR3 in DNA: TGCAGCGGGGCGGGGGGCTCCTACAATGAGCAGTTCTTC.

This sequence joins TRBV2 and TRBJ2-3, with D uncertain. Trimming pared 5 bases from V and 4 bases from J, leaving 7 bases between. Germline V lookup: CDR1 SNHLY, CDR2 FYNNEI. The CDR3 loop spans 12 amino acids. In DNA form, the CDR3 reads TGTGCCAGCAGTTTATATGCAGATACGCAGTATTTT. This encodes CASSLYADTQYF. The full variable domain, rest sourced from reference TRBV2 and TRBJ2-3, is EPEVTQTPSHQVTQMGQEVILRCVPISNHLYFYWYRQILGQKVEFLVSFYNNEISEKSEIFDDQFSVERPDGSNFTLKIRSTKLEDSAMYFCASSLYADTQYFGPGTRLTVL.

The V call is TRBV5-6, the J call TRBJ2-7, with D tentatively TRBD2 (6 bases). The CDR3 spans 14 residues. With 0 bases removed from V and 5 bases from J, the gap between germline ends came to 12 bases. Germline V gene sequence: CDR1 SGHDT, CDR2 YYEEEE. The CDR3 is CASSLGLGMDEQYF. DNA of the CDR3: TGTGCCAGCAGCTTGGGACTAGGGATGGACGAGCAGTACTTC.

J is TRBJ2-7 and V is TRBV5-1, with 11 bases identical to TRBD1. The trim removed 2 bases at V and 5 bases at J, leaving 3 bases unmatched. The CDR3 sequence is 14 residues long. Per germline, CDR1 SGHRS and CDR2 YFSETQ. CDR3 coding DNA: TGCGCCAGCAGCTTAAGGGACAGGGGGAACGAGCAGTACTTC. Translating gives CASSLRDRGNEQYF.